This T cell receptor (beta chain) was identified during a study of OX40 agonist ivuxolimab in advanced cancers. Regarding the study as a whole: Some of the nonresponding patients also showed low levels of normalized T-cell clonal expansion.

On this clone itself: Its antigen remains unknown.

Only in-frame clones appear in the TCRdb table, and some are missing; sequencing was by immunoSEQ multiplex PCR. This table has approximately 68,000 clones, about 92% appearing once. This receptor was obtained from an adult with an advanced solid tumor such as melanoma, head and neck, liver or kidney cancer. The sample was CD4+ or CD8+ T cells sorted from blood, taken in a trial of the OX40 agonist ivuxolimab.

The CDR3 coding sequence is TGCAGCGTCGGACTAATAGATACGCAGTATTTT. Encoded protein: CSVGLIDTQYF. The chain carries TRBV29-1 and TRBJ2-3, with D possibly TRBD2 on 6 matching bases. CDR3 size: 11 residues. V dropped 6 bases and J dropped 5 bases, with 9 bases sitting between them. Per germline, CDR1 SQVTM and CDR2 ANQGSEA.